These 16 T cell receptor beta chains were all obtained from the same sample, sequenced in a study of blood T cell repertoires in COVID-19. The table came from immunoSEQ multiplex PCR; TCRdb's copy has only in-frame clones and leaves some out. The sample consists of about 430,000 clones, 85% to 90% of them appearing once. Sequencing was carried out using peripheral blood. The receptors stem from a man aged 18 to 35 with COVID-19, enrolled during active disease.

The V gene is TRBV11-3, the J gene TRBJ2-1; 7 nucleotides agree with TRBD1. In germline, CDR1 is SGHNT, CDR2 YENEEA. V dropped 5 bases and J dropped 9; count of bases not matched to a gene: 7. This CDR3 is built from 13 residues. The CDR3 DNA sequence: TGTGCCAGCAGCGAGGGGGCAATCAGTGAGCAGTTCTTC. Its protein product is CASSEGAISEQFF.

J is TRBJ2-2 and V is TRBV2; D ambiguous. CDR1 and CDR2 (germline): SNHLY, FYNNEI. Between the trimmed V and J ends, which lost 4 bases and 1 base, there was a span of 7 bases. The CDR3 is made up of 14 amino acids. CDR3 sequence: CASSVRQNTGELFF. The DNA for the CDR3 is TGTGCCAGCAGTGTGCGACAGAACACCGGGGAGCTGTTTTTT. The full variable domain, in which reference TRBV2 and TRBJ2-2 provide the parts outside the CDR3, is EPEVTQTPSHQVTQMGQEVILRCVPISNHLYFYWYRQILGQKVEFLVSFYNNEISEKSEIFDDQFSVERPDGSNFTLKIRSTKLEDSAMYFCASSVRQNTGELFFGEGSRLTVL.

The table lists this clone with a count of one. The chain has TRBV29-1 and TRBJ2-1; TRBD2 matches at 12 bases. V was clipped by 6 bases and J by 3 bases; unmatched bases: 9. This CDR3 is built from 16 residues. The germline CDR1 and CDR2 sequences are SQVTM and ANQGSEA. DNA for the CDR3: TGCAGCGTCCCTGGGGCTAGCGGGAGGGTCTACAATGAGCAGTTCTTC. Translation: CSVPGASGRVYNEQFF.

The chain recombines TRBV6-5 with TRBJ2-5, with D unresolved. This CDR3 region has 16 residues. The V and J ends lost 0 bases and 2 bases respectively, with 13 bases between them. From germline, CDR1 is MNHEY and CDR2 SVGAGI. CDR3 in DNA: TGTGCCAGCAGTTACTCGAGAGGTACCTCTCAAGAGACCCAGTACTTC. It specifies CASSYSRGTSQETQYF.

This rearrangement joins TRBV12-2 to TRBJ2-1; the table's D call of TRBD2 was not tested on the DNA. TRBV12-2 is a pseudogene locus. This CDR3 comprises 15 residues. The CDR3: CATRKQTSGYNEQFF. CDR3 coding DNA: TGTGCAACCCGTAAACAGACTAGCGGATACAATGAGCAGTTCTTC.

The J gene is TRBJ2-7, the V gene TRBV2, with D perhaps TRBD1 (5 bases). CDR1 SNHLY and CDR2 FYNNEI come from the germline V gene. Trimming pared 6 bases from V and 5 bases from J, leaving 8 bases between. The CDR3 totals 11 residues. The CDR3 sequence is CASSQQDEQYF. CDR3 nucleotides: TGTGCCAGCAGCCAACAGGACGAGCAGTACTTC.

The rearrangement joins TRBV10-3 to TRBJ2-1, with D possibly TRBD2 on 7 matching bases. This CDR3 contains 15 residues. Germline V gene lookup returns CDR1 ENHRY and CDR2 SYGVKD. The V end was cut by 0 bases, the J end by 5 bases, with 11 bases between. The CDR3 region has the DNA TGTGCCATCAGTGAGTCGGGGGCGGGAGACAATGAGCAGTTCTTC. It encodes CAISESGAGDNEQFF.

The V call is TRBV10-2, the J call TRBJ2-7, with D perhaps TRBD1 (6 bases). V lost 5 bases and J 6 bases, leaving 17 bases between the germline ends. The CDR3 extends over 14 amino acids. Germline CDR1 reads WSHSY; CDR2 reads SAAADI. CDR3 DNA sequence: TGCGCCAGCAGTTACGCAGGGGAGACGGGCGAGCAGTACTTC. This sequence encodes CASSYAGETGEQYF.

The gene calls are TRBV6-5 and TRBJ2-2, with 7 bases that match TRBD2. CDR3 size: 15 residues. V was clipped by 2 bases and J by 4 bases; unmatched bases: 4. The germline CDR1 and CDR2 sequences are MNHEY and SVGAGI. CDR3 loop: CASSYTGGGTGELFF. As DNA, the CDR3 is TGTGCCAGCAGTTACACGGGGGGTGGCACCGGGGAGCTGTTTTTT.

V gene TRBV30 combines with J gene TRBJ1-3; D is ambiguous. With 0 bases removed from V and 2 bases from J, the gap between germline ends came to 5 bases. Germline V gene data show CDR1 as GTSNPN and CDR2 as SVGIG (reference sequence). This CDR3 spans 13 amino acids. The CDR3, as DNA: TGTGCCTGGAGTGTACATGCTGGAAACACCATATATTTT. Its protein product is CAWSVHAGNTIYF.

This chain uses TRBV7-8 with TRBJ1-3; unclear D gene. Germline loops: CDR1 SGHVS, CDR2 FQNEAQ. The CDR3 totals 16 residues. V was clipped by 5 bases and J by 0 bases, with 14 bases between them. As DNA, the CDR3 is TGTGCCAGCAGCCCAACCCGACGGGGCTCTGGAAACACCATATATTTT. Translating gives CASSPTRRGSGNTIYF. Drawing the rest from reference TRBV7-8 and TRBJ1-3, the complete variable domain is GAGVSQSPRYKVAKRGQDVALRCDPISGHVSLFWYQQALGQGPEFLTYFQNEAQLDKSGLPSDRFFAERPEGSVSTLKIQRTQQEDSAVYLCASSPTRRGSGNTIYFGEGSWLTVV.

The chain combines TRBV7-9 with TRBJ2-2; D is unresolved. Trimming took 4 bases from V and 2 from J, leaving 17 bases between them. This CDR3 is built from 17 residues. Germline values: CDR1 SEHNR, CDR2 FQNEAQ (reference sequence). The CDR3 spells CASSSQTSTHNTGELFF. The CDR3 nucleotides read TGTGCCAGCAGCTCACAGACCTCCACCCATAACACCGGGGAGCTGTTTTTT. The full variable domain, completed using reference TRBV7-9 and TRBJ2-2, is DTGVSQNPRHKITKRGQNVTFRCDPISEHNRLYWYRQTLGQGPEFLTYFQNEAQLEKSRLLSDRFSAERPKGSFSTLEIQRTEQGDSAMYLCASSSQTSTHNTGELFFGEGSRLTVL.

This clone showed up just a few times. This chain links TRBV6-5 with TRBJ1-5; D call uncertain. Germline CDR1 and CDR2: MNHEY and SVGAGI. V lost 5 bases to trimming and J lost 2 bases, with 10 bases between them. This CDR3 is built from 14 residues. The CDR3 DNA reads TGTGCCAGCAGTCCCCCGAGCGGCAATCAGCCCCAGCATTTT. This sequence encodes CASSPPSGNQPQHF.

The V and J genes are TRBV19 and TRBJ2-1; TRBD1 agrees at 8 bases. Germline loops: CDR1 LNHDA, CDR2 SQIVND (reference sequence). V gave up 5 bases and J gave up 6 bases; unmatched junction bases: 9. The CDR3 runs to 15 residues. The CDR3 region has the DNA TGTGCCAGTAGTCGGACAGGGCTTAGGGGCAATGAGCAGTTCTTC. This sequence encodes CASSRTGLRGNEQFF.

The V and J genes are TRBV7-2 and TRBJ1-1, with D possibly TRBD1 on 6 matching bases. The CDR3 is 13 amino acids. Trimming stripped 5 bases from V and 8 bases from J, with 15 bases between. Germline loops: CDR1 SGHTA, CDR2 FQGNSA. The CDR3 sequence is CASSPDPGTEAFF. The CDR3 coding sequence is TGTGCCAGCAGCCCTGACCCCGGGACAGAAGCTTTCTTT.

The chain links TRBV27 to TRBJ1-1; a possible D gene is TRBD1 (5 bases). CDR1 and CDR2 (germline): MNHEY, SMNVEV (reference sequence). V shed 6 bases and J shed 5 bases, with 13 bases lying between them. The CDR3 spans 13 residues. CDR3 DNA sequence: TGTGCCAGCAGCTCCCTGGGGGGGACTGAAGCTTTCTTT. This translates into CASSSLGGTEAFF.